Listed below are T cell receptor beta chains from one sample, sequenced in a study of beta chain features in type 1 diabetes. Data came from immunoSEQ multiplex PCR; TCRdb stores just in-frame clones and leaves some out. The table records more than 250,000 clones, around 24% of them present only once. Material: naive CD4+ T cells from blood. These receptors all stem from a woman aged 25 to 39 with type 1 diabetes. Both conserved end residues are part of each CDR3. The D gene is left open where the match is weak. A row's size may be missing; if present it is once, few, many or a size class.

>NA|TRBV15|NA|TRBJ1-2
CATSRDRRGGYTF
TGTGCCACCAGCAGAGATCGGAGGGGTGGCTACACCTTC
>few|TRBV7-9|TRBD1|TRBJ2-7
CASSSGQVSYEQYF
TGTGCCAGCAGCTCTGGACAGGTATCCTACGAGCAGTACTTC
>few|TRBV6-5|TRBD2|TRBJ2-1
CASSYRVTSGPNEQFF
TGTGCCAGCAGTTATCGAGTAACTAGCGGGCCCAATGAGCAGTTCTTC
>NA|TRBV7-9|NA|TRBJ2-2
CASSQGLSGELFF
TGTGCCAGCAGCCAAGGACTTTCCGGGGAGCTGTTTTTT
>NA|TRBV7-3|TRBD2|TRBJ2-1
CASSPTSGHYNEQFF
TGTGCCAGCAGCCCCACTAGCGGGCATTACAATGAGCAGTTCTTC
>NA|TRBV28|NA|TRBJ2-2
CASQRTGELFF
TGTGCCAGCCAGCGCACCGGGGAGCTGTTTTTT
>few|TRBV6-6|TRBD2|TRBJ2-7
CASIVGGAPYEQYF
TGTGCCAGCATAGTCGGGGGGGCCCCCTACGAGCAGTACTTC
>few|TRBV11-2|NA|TRBJ1-1
CASSLGMVSTEAFF
TGTGCCAGCAGCTTAGGTATGGTGAGCACTGAAGCTTTCTTT
>few|TRBV9|TRBD2|TRBJ2-7
CASSVAPSGRSYEQYF
TGTGCCAGCAGCGTAGCTCCCAGCGGGAGGTCTTACGAGCAGTACTTC
>few|TRBV18|TRBD2|TRBJ2-2
CASSLLAVYTGELFF
TGTGCCAGCTCACTACTAGCGGTCTACACCGGGGAGCTGTTTTTT
>NA|TRBV6-5|NA|TRBJ1-5
CASSEGRVAQHF
TGTGCCAGCAGTGAAGGGAGAGTTGCCCAGCATTTT
>NA|TRBV6-6|NA|TRBJ2-7
CASSYLATAESYEQYF
TGTGCCAGCAGTTACTTGGCGACAGCCGAATCCTACGAGCAGTACTTC
>NA|TRBV5-4|NA|TRBJ1-2
CASSLDGVYGYTF
TGTGCCAGCAGCTTGGACGGAGTCTATGGCTACACCTTC
>NA|TRBV7-6|TRBD1|TRBJ2-1
CASSPRQGGGSEQFF
TGTGCCAGCAGCCCTAGACAGGGTGGGGGCAGTGAGCAGTTCTTC
>NA|TRBV30|TRBD2|TRBJ2-1
CAWSVRLAGFNEQFF
TGTGCCTGGAGTGTACGACTAGCGGGATTCAATGAGCAGTTCTTC
>NA|TRBV7-8|NA|TRBJ2-4
CASSSNPATAQYF
TGTGCCAGCAGCTCTAACCCCGCGACAGCTCAGTACTTC
>few|TRBV9|NA|TRBJ2-3
CASSVGGRVETDTQYF
TGTGCCAGCAGCGTAGGGGGCAGGGTAGAAACAGATACGCAGTATTTT
>few|TRBV5-5|TRBD2|TRBJ2-3
CASSTGLAGGTTDTQYF
TGTGCCAGCAGCACCGGACTAGCGGGAGGCACCACAGATACGCAGTATTTT
>few|TRBV11-2|TRBD1|TRBJ2-7
CASSFLETGLYEQYF
TGTGCCAGCAGCTTCCTCGAGACAGGGCTCTACGAGCAGTACTTC
>NA|TRBV7-9|TRBD2|TRBJ2-1
CASSLAPGLAGVMQFF
TGTGCCAGCAGCTTAGCCCCGGGACTAGCGGGAGTCATGCAGTTCTTC
>few|TRBV29-1|NA|TRBJ2-5
CSVAPGLRETQYF
TGCAGCGTTGCGCCAGGGTTACGAGAGACCCAGTACTTC
>NA|TRBV6-1|NA|TRBJ1-5
CASNQEQPQHF
TGTGCCAGCAACCAAGAGCAGCCCCAGCATTTT
>once|TRBV30|TRBD2|TRBJ2-1
CAWSGGTSGRAPTYNEQFF
TGTGCCTGGAGCGGGGGGACTAGCGGGAGGGCCCCTACCTACAATGAGCAGTTCTTC
>NA|TRBV7-2|NA|TRBJ1-2
CASSSPDRFSYGYTF
TGTGCCAGCAGCTCCCCGGACAGATTCTCCTATGGCTACACCTTC